The clone carrying this T cell receptor (beta chain) was seen a single time. Antigen unknown. This specimen comes from a study of T cell responses to AZD1222 COVID-19 vaccine. Assay used: immunoSEQ multiplex PCR; TCRdb lists only in-frame clones, some missing. The sample includes around 90,000 clones, around 91% of them seen just once. Regarding the study as a whole: None of the repertoires were sampled until the peak T cell response had passed. With two AZD1222 doses given, Spike-specific TCR breadth and depth both rose. Epitopes outside B.1.351 and B.1.1.7 mutated regions reportedly drew nearly half of spike TCRs. Only five to seven AZD1222 recipients tested seropositive at baseline.

The CDR3 loop spans 12 amino acids. V shed 10 bases and J shed 7 bases, with 15 bases lying between them. Germline CDR1 MNHEY, CDR2 SVGAGI. The receptor was derived from an adult in good health. The specimen comprised peripheral blood, sampled on day 0 of MenACWY control vaccination. The gene calls are TRBV6-5 and TRBJ2-3, with D perhaps TRBD1 or TRBD2 (6 bases each). Here the CDR3 reads CATLGGSYTQYF. The CDR3 region has the DNA TGTGCCACGTTGGGGGGCAGCTATACGCAGTATTTT.